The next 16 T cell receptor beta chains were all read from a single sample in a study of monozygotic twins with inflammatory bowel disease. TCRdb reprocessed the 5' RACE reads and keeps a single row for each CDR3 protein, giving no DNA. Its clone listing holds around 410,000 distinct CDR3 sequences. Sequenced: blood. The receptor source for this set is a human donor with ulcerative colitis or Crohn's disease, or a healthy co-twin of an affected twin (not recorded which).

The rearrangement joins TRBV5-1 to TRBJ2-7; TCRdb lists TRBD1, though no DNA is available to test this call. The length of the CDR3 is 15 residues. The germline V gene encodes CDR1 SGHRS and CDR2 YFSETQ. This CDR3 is CASSLAVGTGVEQYF.

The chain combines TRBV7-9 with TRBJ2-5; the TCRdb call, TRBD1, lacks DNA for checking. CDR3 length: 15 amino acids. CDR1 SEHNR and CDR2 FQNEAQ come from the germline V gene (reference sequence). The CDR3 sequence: CASSLHRGPQETQYF.

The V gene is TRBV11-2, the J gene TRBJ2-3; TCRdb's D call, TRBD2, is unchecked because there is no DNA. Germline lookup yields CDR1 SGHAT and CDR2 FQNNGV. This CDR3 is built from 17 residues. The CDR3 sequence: CASSSRSAGVHTDTQYF.

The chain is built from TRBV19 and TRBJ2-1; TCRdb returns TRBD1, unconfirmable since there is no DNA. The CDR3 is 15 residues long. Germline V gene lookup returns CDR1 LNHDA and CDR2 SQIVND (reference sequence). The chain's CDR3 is CASSMGDTWGFEQFF.

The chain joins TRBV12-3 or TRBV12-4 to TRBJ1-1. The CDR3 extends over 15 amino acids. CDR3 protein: CASTLPGSLDTEAFF.

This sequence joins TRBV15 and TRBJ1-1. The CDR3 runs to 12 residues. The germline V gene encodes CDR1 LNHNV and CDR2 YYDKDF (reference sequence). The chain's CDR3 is CATSRDPTEAFF.

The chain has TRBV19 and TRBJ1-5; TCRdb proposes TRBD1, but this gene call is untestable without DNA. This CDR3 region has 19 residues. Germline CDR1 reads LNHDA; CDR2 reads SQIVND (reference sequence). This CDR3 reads CASSMSSATGRAASQPQHF.

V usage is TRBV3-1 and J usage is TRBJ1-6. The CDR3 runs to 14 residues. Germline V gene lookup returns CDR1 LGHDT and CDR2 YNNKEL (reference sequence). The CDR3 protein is CASSQDGRSSPLHF.

CDR3 in amino acids: CASSYVGKGTDTQYF. The rearrangement joins TRBV6-5 to TRBJ2-3. Germline V gives CDR1 MNHEY, CDR2 SVGAGI. The CDR3 contains 15 residues.

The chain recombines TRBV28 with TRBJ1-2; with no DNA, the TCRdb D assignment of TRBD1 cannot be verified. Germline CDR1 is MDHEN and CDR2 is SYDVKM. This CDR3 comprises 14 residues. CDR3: CASSLAGTGYGYTF.

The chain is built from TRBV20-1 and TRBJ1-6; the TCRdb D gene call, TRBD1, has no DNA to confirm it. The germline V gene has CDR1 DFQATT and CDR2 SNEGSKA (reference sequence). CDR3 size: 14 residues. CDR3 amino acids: CSARQGHIGSPLHF.

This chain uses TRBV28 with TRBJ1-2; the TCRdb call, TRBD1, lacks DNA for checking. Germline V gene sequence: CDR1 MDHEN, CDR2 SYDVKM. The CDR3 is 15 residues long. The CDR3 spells CASTFPDRSVGGYTF.

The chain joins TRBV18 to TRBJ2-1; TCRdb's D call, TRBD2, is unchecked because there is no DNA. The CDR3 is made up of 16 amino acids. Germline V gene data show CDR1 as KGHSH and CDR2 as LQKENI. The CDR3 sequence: CASSLAGLRGPNEQFF. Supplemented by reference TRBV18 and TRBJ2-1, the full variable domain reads NAGVMQNPRHLVRRRGQEARLRCSPMKGHSHVYWYRQLPEEGLKFMVYLQKENIIDESGMPKERFSAEFPKEGPSILRIQQVVRGDSAAYFCASSLAGLRGPNEQFFGPGTRLTVL.

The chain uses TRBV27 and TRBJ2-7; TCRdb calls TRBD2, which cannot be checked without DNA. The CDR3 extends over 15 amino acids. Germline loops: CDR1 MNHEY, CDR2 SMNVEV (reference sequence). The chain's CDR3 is CASGAPGLGNYEQYF.

CDR3 sequence reads: CASSLPLRTGISRQPQHF. V is TRBV6-2 or TRBV6-3 and J is TRBJ1-5; checking the TCRdb D call of TRBD1 is not possible without DNA. Germline-derived CDR1 and CDR2 are MNHEY and SVGEGT. The CDR3 sequence is 18 residues long.

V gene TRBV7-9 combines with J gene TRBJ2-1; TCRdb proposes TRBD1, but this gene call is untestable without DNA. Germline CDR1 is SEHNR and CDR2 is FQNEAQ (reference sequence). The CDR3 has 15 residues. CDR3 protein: CASSESPQAPDEQFF.